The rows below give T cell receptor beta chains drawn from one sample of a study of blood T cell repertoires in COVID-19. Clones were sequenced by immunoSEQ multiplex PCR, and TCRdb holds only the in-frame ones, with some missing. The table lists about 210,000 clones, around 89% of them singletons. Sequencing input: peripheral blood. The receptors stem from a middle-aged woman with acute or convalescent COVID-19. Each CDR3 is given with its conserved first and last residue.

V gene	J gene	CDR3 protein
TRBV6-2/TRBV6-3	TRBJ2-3	CASSYDIQGASDTQYF
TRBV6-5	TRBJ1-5	CASSRNSGGNQPQHF
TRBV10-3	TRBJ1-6	CAISELNSPLHF
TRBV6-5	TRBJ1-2	CASRGQGSGYTF
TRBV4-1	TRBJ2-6	CASSQEWAGSGANVLTF
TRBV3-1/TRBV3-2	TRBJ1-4	CASSSRQGQKLFF
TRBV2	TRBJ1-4	CASSGQGREKLFF
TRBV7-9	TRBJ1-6	CASSPGGTVYNSPLHF
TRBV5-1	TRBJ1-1	CASSLGQGRTEAFF
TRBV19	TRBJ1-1	CASSMWGVGTEAFF
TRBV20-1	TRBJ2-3	CSANRADTQYF
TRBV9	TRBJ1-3	CASSVVAGAAGNTIYF
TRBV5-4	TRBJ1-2	CASRGLGEDMYGYTF
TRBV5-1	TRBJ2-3	CASSLLAGGQIDTQYF
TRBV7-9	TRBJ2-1	CASSLLGATNEQFF
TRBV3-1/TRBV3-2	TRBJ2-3	CASSLHLGLAGRGTQYF
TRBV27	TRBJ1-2	CASSPTGDYGYTF
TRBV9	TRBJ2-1	CASSVATYNEQFF
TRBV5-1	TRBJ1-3	CASSPTGDPYSGNTIYF
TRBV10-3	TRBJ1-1	CAIRGTGINEAFF
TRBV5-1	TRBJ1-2	CASSLGPGQGNYGYTF
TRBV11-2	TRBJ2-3	CASSPRRGGTDTQYF
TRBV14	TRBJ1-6	CASSWGQSYNSPLHF
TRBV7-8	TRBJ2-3	CASSPGQGATDTQYF
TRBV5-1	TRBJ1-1	CASSLDSGVNTEAFF
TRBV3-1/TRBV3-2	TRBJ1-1	CASSQDPGHSNTEAFF
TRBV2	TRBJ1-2	CASSGPGGLYGYTF
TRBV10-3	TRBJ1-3	CAIRGGVGDGNTIYF
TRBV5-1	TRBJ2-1	CASSFPPFSEQFF
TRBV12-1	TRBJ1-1	CASSTRTCTEAFF
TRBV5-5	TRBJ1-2	CASSLNPRVLRNYGYTF
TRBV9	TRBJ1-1	CASSRDRGTEAFF
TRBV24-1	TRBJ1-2	CATIPSGGSGNYGYTF
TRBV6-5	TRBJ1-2	CASKDLRGNYGYTF
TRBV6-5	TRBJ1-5	CASTFRQGGNQPQHF
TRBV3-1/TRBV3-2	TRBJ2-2	CASSQGQGGFGELFF
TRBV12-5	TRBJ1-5	CASTGGQPQHF
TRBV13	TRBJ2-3	CASSPGLAGGSQDTQYF
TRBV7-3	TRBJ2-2	CASSRHGRETGELFF
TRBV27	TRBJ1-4	CASSPPAGTGGKLFF
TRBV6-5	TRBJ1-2	CASSSGGSYYGYTF
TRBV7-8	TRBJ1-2	CASSLGRYGYTF
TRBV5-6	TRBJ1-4	CASSLAGGGEKLFF
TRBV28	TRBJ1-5	CASTPGRGRQPQHF
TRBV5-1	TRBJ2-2	CASSPGTGDGTGELFF
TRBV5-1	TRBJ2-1	CASGLGYGDYNEQFF
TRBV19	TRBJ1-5	CASSDWDRDNQPQHF
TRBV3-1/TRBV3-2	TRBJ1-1	CASSQEWGRNTEAFF
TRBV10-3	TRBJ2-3	CAISESTGGRYTQYF
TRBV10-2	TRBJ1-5	CASSEGGFQPQHF
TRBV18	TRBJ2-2	CASSPAPGQNTGELFF
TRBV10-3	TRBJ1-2	CAISDMGVGYTF
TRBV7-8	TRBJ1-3	CASSWGEVGNTIYF
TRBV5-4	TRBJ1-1	CASSFDTGRAFF
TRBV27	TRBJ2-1	CASSPYPGLAGGHRQFF
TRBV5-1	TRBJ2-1	CASSLSSGGLSNEQFF
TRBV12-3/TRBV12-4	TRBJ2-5	CASSFYEGETQYF
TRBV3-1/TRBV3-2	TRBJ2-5	CASSQGQLAGLETQYF
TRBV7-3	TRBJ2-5	CASSPSGLLRAQYF
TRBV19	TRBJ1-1	CASSKIQGSRTEAFF